Following are 21 T cell receptor beta chains from one sample sequenced in a study of identical twins. A single record per CDR3 protein comes from TCRdb applying MiXCR to the 5' RACE reads. The repertoire holds some 1,600,000 distinct CDR3 sequences, around a third seen once, with about 0.25% in the top ten. The sample taken for sequencing was cord blood. These receptors were collected from a newborn girl in good health.

V is TRBV20-1 and J is TRBJ2-5; D may be TRBD2 (6 bases). Trimming took off 6 bases at V and 2 bases at J, with 13 bases between the two ends. Germline assignment: CDR1 DFQATT and CDR2 SNEGSKA (reference sequence). CDR3 length: 13 amino acids. The CDR3: CSAEVAVQETQYF. CDR3 bases: TGCAGTGCCGAAGTAGCGGTACAAGAGACCCAGTACTTC.

V and J are TRBV28 and TRBJ1-1, with unresolved D. CDR3 size: 14 residues. Trimming pared 7 bases from V and 6 bases from J, leaving 18 bases between. Germline lookup yields CDR1 MDHEN and CDR2 SYDVKM. The CDR3 is CASTPRQRAAEAFF. CDR3 coding DNA: TGTGCCAGCACTCCACGTCAGAGGGCGGCTGAAGCTTTCTTT.

This clonotype showed up just a few times. The rearrangement uses TRBV20-1 and TRBJ2-7; D is perhaps TRBD2 (6 bases). This CDR3 comprises 17 residues. CDR1 is DFQATT, CDR2 SNEGSKA, per germline (reference sequence). The V and J ends lost 3 bases and 4 bases respectively, with 25 bases between them. CDR3: CSASLGRWDSLSYEQYF. CDR3 sequence (DNA): TGCAGTGCTAGCCTGGGGCGGTGGGACTCACTCAGTTACGAGCAGTACTTC.

The J gene is TRBJ1-5, the V gene TRBV7-8; no definite D call. This CDR3 is built from 15 residues. V was trimmed by 0 bases and J by 9 bases, leaving 15 bases between them. Per the germline V gene, CDR1 is SGHVS and CDR2 is FQNEAQ. The CDR3 bases are TGTGCCAGCAGCTTAGCGGTCTGGGGTTTTGGGCCCCAGCATTTT. Translated: CASSLAVWGFGPQHF.

In this sample, this clonotype turned up a few times. This chain connects TRBV3-1 to TRBJ1-2; D may be TRBD1 (5 bases). Between the trimmed V and J ends, which lost 0 bases and 7 bases, there was a span of 15 bases. Germline V gene lookup returns CDR1 LGHDT and CDR2 YNNKEL (reference sequence). The CDR3 covers 15 residues. In DNA form, the CDR3 reads TGTGCCAGCAGCCAAGATCACGGCCGGCAGGGTGGCTACACCTTC. It specifies CASSQDHGRQGGYTF.

This chain uses TRBV6-2 or TRBV6-3 with TRBJ2-3; D possibly corresponds to TRBD2 (5 bases). The germline V gene has CDR1 MNHEY and CDR2 SVGEGT. The V and J ends lost 2 bases and 8 bases respectively, with 14 bases between them. The CDR3 totals 14 residues. The CDR3 DNA sequence: TGTGCCAGCAGTTACGCAAGCCGGGGTGGTACGCAGTATTTT. Amino acids: CASSYASRGGTQYF.

J is TRBJ2-7 and V is TRBV7-8, with 10 positions matching TRBD2. The CDR3 runs 17 residues. Germline V gene sequence: CDR1 SGHVS, CDR2 FQNEAQ. J was trimmed by 0 bases and V by 1 base; bases with no gene match: 6. The CDR3 sequence: CASSLVPSGSGSYEQYF. CDR3 nucleotides: TGTGCCAGCAGCTTAGTTCCTAGCGGGAGTGGCTCCTACGAGCAGTACTTC. Full variable domain (remainder filled in from reference TRBV7-8 and TRBJ2-7): GAGVSQSPRYKVAKRGQDVALRCDPISGHVSLFWYQQALGQGPEFLTYFQNEAQLDKSGLPSDRFFAERPEGSVSTLKIQRTQQEDSAVYLCASSLVPSGSGSYEQYFGPGTRLTVT.

This chain connects TRBV5-1 to TRBJ2-5, with D unresolved. CDR3 length equals 15 residues. Trimming stripped 0 bases from V and 2 bases from J, with 11 bases between. The V gene's germline CDR1 is SGHRS and CDR2 YFSETQ. The CDR3 nucleotides are TGCGCCAGCAGCTTGGCCCCCTCCTCGCAAGAGACCCAGTACTTC. Amino acids: CASSLAPSSQETQYF.

This clonotype was observed a few times. Here the CDR3 reads CSVEQAGAYEQYF. The CDR3 DNA sequence: TGCAGCGTAGAGCAAGCGGGGGCCTACGAGCAGTACTTC. This chain joins TRBV20-1 and TRBJ2-7; 8 bases are shared with TRBD2. CDR1 is DFQATT, CDR2 SNEGSKA, per germline (reference sequence). There are 13 residues in the CDR3.

This clonotype was seen only a few times. This chain uses TRBV7-8 with TRBJ2-4; D not resolved. The CDR3 consists of 17 residues. Germline V gene data show CDR1 as SGHVS and CDR2 as FQNEAQ. V was pared by 1 base and J by 2 bases, with 15 bases between. The CDR3 here is CASSLGAGWHSKNIQYF. As DNA, the CDR3 is TGTGCCAGCAGCTTAGGGGCCGGGTGGCATTCCAAAAACATTCAGTACTTC.

This clonotype has more than one count but fewer than ten. The chain recombines TRBV10-3 with TRBJ2-5; 14 bases match TRBD2. The germline V gene encodes CDR1 ENHRY and CDR2 SYGVKD. The CDR3 has 16 amino acids. V lost 6 bases, J lost 5 bases, and 8 bases stayed unmatched. As DNA, the CDR3 is TGTGCCATCAGCCGGGGACTAGCGGGAGTTGGTGAGACCCAGTACTTC. Its protein product is CAISRGLAGVGETQYF.

The J gene is TRBJ2-5, the V gene TRBV3-1; 12 nucleotides align to TRBD2. V lost 0 bases, J lost 4 bases, and 6 bases stayed unmatched. The CDR3 loop spans 17 amino acids. From germline, CDR1 is LGHDT and CDR2 YNNKEL (reference sequence). CDR3 protein: CASSQDRLAGVIETQYF. The CDR3 DNA is TGTGCCAGCAGCCAAGATCGACTAGCGGGAGTGATAGAGACCCAGTACTTC.

This clonotype was observed many times. The chain has TRBV20-1 and TRBJ2-5; D call uncertain. CDR1 is DFQATT, CDR2 SNEGSKA, per germline (reference sequence). Trimming removed 1 base from V and 0 bases from J, with 6 bases in between. This CDR3 spans 13 amino acids. This CDR3 reads CSARGSYQETQYF. For the CDR3, the DNA is TGCAGTGCTAGAGGCTCCTACCAAGAGACCCAGTACTTC.

Remarks on this clonotype: At one end the junction does not follow the germline gene, possibly because of a read error. V gene TRBV28 combines with J gene TRBJ2-3; D is unresolved. The germline gives CDR1 MDHEN, CDR2 SYDVKM. The CDR3 is 13 residues long. The CDR3 spells CASGFSMSNTQYF. In nucleotides, the CDR3 is TGTGCCAGCGGTTTTTCGATGAGCAATACGCAGTATTTT. The full variable domain, in which reference TRBV28 and TRBJ2-3 provide the parts outside the CDR3, is DVKVTQSSRYLVKRTGEKVFLECVQDMDHENMFWYRQDPGLGLRLIYFSYDVKMKEKGDIPEGYSVSREKKERFSLILESASTNQTSMYLCASGFSMSNTQYFGPGTRLTVL.

The chain joins TRBV2 to TRBJ2-1; 9 nucleotides match TRBD2. Germline-derived CDR1 and CDR2 are SNHLY and FYNNEI. The junction had 4 bases not matched to a gene; V was cut back by 1 base and J by 3 bases. This CDR3 is 16 amino acids long. The CDR3 here is CASSEGGRAFYNEQFF. Here the CDR3 DNA reads TGTGCCAGCAGTGAAGGCGGGAGGGCCTTCTACAATGAGCAGTTCTTC.

The J gene is TRBJ2-3, the V gene TRBV7-2; 8 positions match TRBD2. The CDR3 loop spans 16 amino acids. With V trimmed by 5 bases and J by 2 bases, 9 bases remained unmatched. The germline V gene has CDR1 SGHTA and CDR2 FQGNSA. The CDR3 nucleotides are TGTGCCAGCAGCCATTTCACTAGCGGTTCCACAGATACGCAGTATTTT. Residues: CASSHFTSGSTDTQYF.

Worth noting for this clonotype: This may stem from a read error, because a much larger clone lies one nucleotide away. The CDR3 coding sequence is TGTGCCATCAGTGAGTCGGGACTAGCGGGGGGATATGGAACAGGTACGCAGTATTTT. As protein: CAISESGLAGGYGTGTQYF. The J gene is TRBJ2-3, the V gene TRBV10-3, with 15 bases lining up with TRBD2. CDR3 length equals 19 residues. Germline V lookup: CDR1 ENHRY, CDR2 SYGVKD.

This chain uses TRBV5-1 with TRBJ2-5, with TRBD1 matching over 9 bases. The DNA end is a closer match to TRBJ2-1, so the J assignment may be wrong. CDR1 is SGHRS, CDR2 YFSETQ, per germline. This CDR3 region has 16 residues. The CDR3: CASSSRDRAWEETQFF. In nucleotides, the CDR3 is TGCGCCAGCAGCTCCCGGGACAGGGCCTGGGAAGAGACCCAGTTCTTC.

This clonotype came up many times. CDR3 sequence: CASSLARQGADTQYF. CDR3 DNA: TGCGCCAGCAGCTTGGCCCGACAGGGGGCAGATACGCAGTATTTT. J is TRBJ2-3 and V is TRBV5-1; TRBD1 matches at 9 bases. After removal of 0 bases from V and 4 bases from J, the junction contained 3 bases not matched to a gene. The CDR3 runs 15 residues. Per the germline V gene, CDR1 is SGHRS and CDR2 is YFSETQ.

This clonotype has ten or more counts. The chain couples TRBV4-2 to TRBJ1-2; D unresolved. V lost 0 bases and J 4 bases, leaving 6 bases between the germline ends. In germline, CDR1 is LGHNA, CDR2 YNFKEQ. CDR3 size: 13 residues. CDR3 in DNA: TGTGCCAGCAGCCAAGAGTCCTCCTATGGCTACACCTTC. This translates into CASSQESSYGYTF.

The DNA of the CDR3 is TGTGCCAGCAGCCAAGTTTCGTCAGGGTCCTATGCTGAAGCTTTCTTT. Protein: CASSQVSSGSYAEAFF. V gene TRBV4-2 combines with J gene TRBJ1-1; a weak D match, TRBD1 (5 bases). The germline V and J ends were trimmed by 1 base and 6 bases, with 18 bases remaining between them. Germline CDR1 is LGHNA and CDR2 is YNFKEQ. The CDR3 is made up of 16 amino acids.